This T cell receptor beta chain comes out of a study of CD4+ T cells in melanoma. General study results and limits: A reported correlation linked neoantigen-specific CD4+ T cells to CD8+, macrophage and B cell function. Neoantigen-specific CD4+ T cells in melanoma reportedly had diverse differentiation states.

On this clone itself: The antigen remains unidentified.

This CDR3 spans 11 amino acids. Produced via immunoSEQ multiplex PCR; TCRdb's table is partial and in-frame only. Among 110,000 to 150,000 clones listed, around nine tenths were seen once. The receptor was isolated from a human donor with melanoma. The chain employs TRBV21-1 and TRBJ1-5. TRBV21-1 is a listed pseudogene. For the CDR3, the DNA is TGTGCCAGCAGCAAAGCGAGAGGTCAGCATTTT. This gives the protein CASSKARGQHF.